This T cell receptor beta chain came from a study of blood T cell repertoires in COVID-19 (dated by TCRdb to 2020 to 2022). With regard to the full study: The collaborator samples originated in the United States, Italy and Spain and spanned the acute and convalescent phases of COVID-19. The dataset comprised deeply sampled blood TCRbeta repertoires from subjects exposed to, actively infected with, or recovered from COVID-19. The repertoires were released in a freely available public database intended as a resource for research on the immune response to SARS-CoV-2. Where available, HLA class I and class II types were taken from metadata supplied by the sample provider and were not determined by assay-based typing. The material from the prospective study consisted of cDNA or gDNA derived from T cells, B-cell-depleted T cells, or PBMCs. The samples were drawn from the first 160 participants of the ongoing ImmuneRACE study and from 1,254 subjects provided by 6 global collaborators. The sample metadata nearly always contained a de-identified subject ID, COVID-19 status, age in years and sex.

TCRbeta CDR3 regions were amplified from genomic DNA by means of the immunoSEQ Assay, a bias-controlled multiplex PCR. The paper's data handling went like this. Nucleated cell counts per sample were estimated from amplification of reference gene primers within the assay. To quantify the absolute abundance of each unique TCRbeta CDR3 rearrangement, sequence reads were collapsed and filtered. For each sample, productive Simpson clonality was calculated as the square root of Simpson's diversity index across productive rearrangements. Here the immuneACCESS table is served through TCRdb, limited to in-frame sequences with V and J called. Missing clones are a known gap in these copies; in checked studies unresolved V genes cover under half, and the rest lacks a known reason. The DNA was the basis for D and trimming; V, J and clone size are from that table. For this sample the table gives 50,000 to 55,000 clones, of which 87% were detected only once. Approximately 7.1% of the sample is taken by the ten largest.

The germline V gene (reference sequence) specifies GTSNPN as CDR1 and SVGIG as CDR2. V and J are trimmed by 0 bases and 3 bases, and the gene matches miss 3 bases of the junction. The CDR3, from cysteine to phenylalanine, totals 14 residues. CDR3 DNA only is kept here, 42 bases in frame from base 1. Concerning this clone itself: There is no known antigen for this receptor. No much larger clonotype is one base removed from it; base qualities were not supplied.

Whole blood was collected in K2EDTA tubes by collaborating institutions according to the institutions' own protocols. For TCRbeta analysis, collaborator samples were shipped as frozen whole blood, as isolated PBMCs, or as DNA extracted from either sample type. General findings and caveats noted by the study authors: The amount of clinical and demographic metadata varied by source and participant and was provided uncurated.

Sequences were obtained from peripheral blood. The TCR sequence derives from a man aged 50-59 years with active COVID-19. The rearrangement combines TRBV30 with TRBJ2-3; the central 7 bases match TRBD2. The base sequence is TGTGCCTGGAGTGTCTCGGGGGGTACAGATACGCAGTATTTT. The encoded protein is CAWSVSGGTDTQYF.